The 27 T cell receptor beta chains listed next were all sequenced from one sample in a study of T cells in Graves' hyperthyroidism and ophthalmopathy. Researchers took RNA transcripts and amplified the TCR beta CDR3 regions from them. First-round RT-PCR of the TCR CDR3 relied on the HTBI primer set. TCRdb itself ran the multiplex PCR reads through MiXCR, one entry per CDR3 protein. This table holds about 400,000 distinct CDR3 sequences, 14% to 15% found once. Sequencing input: blood. The origin of the receptors is a woman under 40 with Graves' hyperthyroidism.

The chain uses TRBV20-1 and TRBJ2-1; the match to TRBD2 covers 7 bases. Per the germline V gene, CDR1 is DFQATT and CDR2 is SNEGSKA (reference sequence). V trimming: 5 bases; J trimming: 3 bases; junction bases outside the gene matches: 7. The CDR3 covers 14 residues. CDR3 coding DNA: TGCAGTGCTGGCGGGAGCCTCGGCTACAATGAGCAGTTCTTC. It specifies CSAGGSLGYNEQFF.

This clonotype was observed at least ten times. The J gene is TRBJ1-5, the V gene TRBV7-8, with 7 positions matching TRBD1. Germline V gene sequence: CDR1 SGHVS, CDR2 FQNEAQ. This CDR3 comprises 15 residues. The ends lost 6 bases at V and 0 bases at J; junction bases unmatched: 5. The CDR3 region has the DNA TGTGCCAGCAGTCCCGGGACAGCTAGCAATCAGCCCCAGCATTTT. This gives the protein CASSPGTASNQPQHF.

The chain carries TRBV30 and TRBJ1-1; D is possibly TRBD1 (5 bases). Deletions cut 2 bases from V and 5 bases from J, with 15 bases between. There are 14 residues in the CDR3. Germline CDR1 reads GTSNPN; CDR2 reads SVGIG (reference sequence). The chain's CDR3 is CAWSLSGGKTEAFF. The CDR3 DNA reads as TGTGCCTGGAGTCTTAGCGGGGGGAAAACTGAAGCTTTCTTT.

This clonotype was observed many times. The rearrangement links TRBV3-1 to TRBJ2-3; D not certain. The V gene lost 4 bases and the J gene lost 0 bases, with 11 bases spanning the gap. CDR1 LGHDT and CDR2 YNNKEL come from the germline V gene (reference sequence). The CDR3 runs 15 residues. Here the CDR3 DNA reads TGTGCCAGCAGCCCGACGTACGCTAGCACAGATACGCAGTATTTT. Translation: CASSPTYASTDTQYF.

This clonotype was recorded a few times. This rearrangement joins TRBV5-1 to TRBJ1-4, with 10 nucleotides matching TRBD1. The germline gives CDR1 SGHRS, CDR2 YFSETQ. This CDR3 contains 15 residues. Trimming took 0 bases from V and 7 from J; bases not matched to a gene: 3. As DNA, the CDR3 is TGCGCCAGCAGCTTGGGGACAGGGGGACCTGAAAAACTGTTTTTT. Amino acids: CASSLGTGGPEKLFF.

The sample holds many counts of this clonotype. This chain joins TRBV20-1 and TRBJ2-3; D unclear. V was cut by 5 bases and J by 2 bases, with 14 bases left in between. The CDR3 has 14 residues. Germline CDR1 reads DFQATT; CDR2 reads SNEGSKA (reference sequence). The CDR3 DNA reads as TGCAGTGCTGAGAGAGAACAGTTCACAGATACGCAGTATTTT. Encoded protein: CSAEREQFTDTQYF.

This rearrangement joins TRBV12-3 or TRBV12-4 to TRBJ2-3; TRBD2 matches at 13 bases. This CDR3 spans 16 amino acids. V gave up 6 bases and J gave up 4 bases; unmatched junction bases: 7. The CDR3 DNA reads as TGTGCCAGCAGCCTCGGACTAGCGGGAGTGTCAGATACGCAGTATTTT. Translation gives CASSLGLAGVSDTQYF.

V gene TRBV28 combines with J gene TRBJ2-5; the match to TRBD2 covers 7 bases. V trimming: 8 bases; J trimming: 4 bases; junction bases outside the gene matches: 10. CDR3 size: 14 residues. Germline lookup yields CDR1 MDHEN and CDR2 SYDVKM. CDR3 nucleotides: TGTGCCAGCGGAACGGTCGGGGGGAGAGAGACCCAGTACTTC. It is translated as CASGTVGGRETQYF.

The gene calls are TRBV25-1 and TRBJ1-2, with D possibly being TRBD1 (5 bases). V lost 3 bases to trimming and J lost 5 bases, with 13 bases between them. This CDR3 has 14 residues. CDR1 is MGHDK, CDR2 SYGVNS, per germline. CDR3 in amino acids: CASSDLREGYGYTF. CDR3 coding DNA: TGTGCCAGCAGTGACCTCAGGGAGGGGTATGGCTACACCTTC.

The chain uses TRBV5-1 and TRBJ2-3; no reliable D call. V was pared by 0 bases and J by 1 base, with 6 bases between. This CDR3 contains 14 residues. Germline lookup yields CDR1 SGHRS and CDR2 YFSETQ. Written as DNA, the CDR3 is TGCGCCAGCAGCTTGGAATTCCGCACAGATACGCAGTATTTT. It codes for CASSLEFRTDTQYF.

This chain connects TRBV29-1 to TRBJ2-7; 8 bases agree with TRBD1. V lost 3 bases, J lost 1 base, and 5 bases stayed unmatched. CDR1 and CDR2 (germline): SQVTM, ANQGSEA. CDR3 size: 14 residues. The CDR3 nucleotides read TGCAGCGTTGATGGGGGGACAGGATCCTACGAGCAGTACTTC. Translated, it gives CSVDGGTGSYEQYF.

In its sample, this clonotype was seen many times. V gene TRBV28 combines with J gene TRBJ1-5; D ambiguous. Germline V gene sequence: CDR1 MDHEN, CDR2 SYDVKM. V was trimmed by 6 bases and J by 0 bases, leaving 6 bases between them. The CDR3 totals 13 residues. The CDR3 protein is CASRPHSNQPQHF. CDR3 sequence (DNA): TGTGCCAGCAGGCCACATAGCAATCAGCCCCAGCATTTT.

This clonotype was seen repeatedly, ten times or more. V gene TRBV25-1 combines with J gene TRBJ1-1; tentative D call: TRBD1 (5 bases). The CDR3 totals 14 residues. Trimming left V 3 bases short and J 3 bases short, with 11 bases between. CDR1 MGHDK and CDR2 SYGVNS come from the germline V gene. CDR3 amino acids: CASSDPVQDTEAFF. CDR3 DNA sequence: TGTGCCAGCAGTGATCCGGTACAGGACACTGAAGCTTTCTTT. Combining the CDR3 with reference TRBV25-1 and TRBJ1-1 gives the whole variable domain EADIYQTPRYLVIGTGKKITLECSQTMGHDKMYWYQQDPGMELHLIHYSYGVNSTEKGDLSSESTVSRIRTEHFPLTLESARPSHTSQYLCASSDPVQDTEAFFGQGTRLTVV.

This clonotype has at least ten counts. The J gene is TRBJ2-1, the V gene TRBV18, with TRBD2 as a possible D gene (5 bases). The CDR3 length is 12 residues. Germline V gene data show CDR1 as KGHSH and CDR2 as LQKENI. V lost 3 bases to trimming and J lost 5 bases, with 5 bases between them. As DNA, the CDR3 is TGTGCCAGCTCACCGGGAGACAATGAGCAGTTCTTC. This gives the protein CASSPGDNEQFF.

The rearrangement uses TRBV14 and TRBJ2-2; D is ambiguous. V lost 6 bases, J lost 8 bases, and 7 bases lay in between. The CDR3 contains 11 residues. Germline CDR1 is SGHDN and CDR2 is FVKESK. The CDR3, as DNA: TGTGCCAGCAGAAATAGGGGGGAGCTGTTTTTT. Translated: CASRNRGELFF.

There are a few counts of this clonotype. Sequence at one end of the junction differs from germline and may be a read error. The chain carries TRBV7-7 and TRBJ2-5; the D is unclear. Germline CDR1 reads SSHAT; CDR2 reads FNYEAQ (reference sequence). This CDR3 has 14 residues. DNA of the CDR3: TGTGCTAGCAGCTTAGTAGAGAGATCAGAGACCCAGTACTTC. It specifies CASSLVERSETQYF.

The chain is built from TRBV20-1 and TRBJ2-5; D gene uncertain. Germline CDR1 reads DFQATT; CDR2 reads SNEGSKA (reference sequence). The CDR3 consists of 16 residues. Trimming left V 2 bases short and J 4 bases short, with 20 bases between. The DNA for the CDR3 is TGCAGTGCTAGAAAAACAGCCCGGCTCAAGGGAGAGACCCAGTACTTC. Translated, it gives CSARKTARLKGETQYF.

This clonotype was seen a few times. The chain couples TRBV6-1 to TRBJ2-7; 10 bases fit TRBD2. Germline-derived CDR1 and CDR2 are MNHNS and SASEGT. The CDR3 sequence is 14 residues long. With V trimmed by 7 bases and J by 5 bases, 8 bases remained unmatched. The CDR3 nucleotides read TGTGCCAGCAACAAGCGGGAGGGCCTCCACGAGCAGTACTTC. Translation gives CASNKREGLHEQYF.

The table lists this clonotype with many counts. A read error may produce the germline difference seen at one junction end. V and J are TRBV7-7 and TRBJ2-1; possibly TRBD2 for D (6 bases). Germline V gene data show CDR1 as SSHAT and CDR2 as FNYEAQ (reference sequence). This CDR3 is built from 13 residues. The CDR3 DNA reads TGTGCTAGCAGCTGGTCCTCTAGCGATGAGCAGTTCTTC. Protein: CASSWSSSDEQFF.

The V gene is TRBV27, the J gene TRBJ2-7; D not resolved. The CDR3 is 14 amino acids. Germline CDR1 MNHEY, CDR2 SMNVEV (reference sequence). The V end was cut by 4 bases, the J end by 0 bases, with 10 bases between. The CDR3 nucleotides are TGTGCCAGCAGTTCCCCCGAGTCCTCCTACGAGCAGTACTTC. As protein: CASSSPESSYEQYF.

The CDR3 loop reads CSVVGQNYEQYF. Here the CDR3 DNA reads TGCAGCGTTGTGGGACAGAACTACGAGCAGTACTTC. This chain joins TRBV29-1 and TRBJ2-7, with 7 nucleotides matching TRBD1. The CDR3 is made up of 12 amino acids. V dropped 4 bases and J dropped 3; count of bases not matched to a gene: 3. The V gene's germline CDR1 is SQVTM and CDR2 ANQGSEA.

The gene calls are TRBV4-1 and TRBJ2-5, with a possible D match to TRBD2 (5 bases). The V and J ends lost 0 bases and 5 bases respectively, with 13 bases between them. CDR1 and CDR2 (germline): MGHRA, YSYEKL. The CDR3 has 15 amino acids. The CDR3 nucleotides are TGCGCCAGCAGCCAAGATTCCTGGAGGACTGAGACCCAGTACTTC. Translation gives CASSQDSWRTETQYF.

In its sample, this clonotype was seen a few times. The chain links TRBV4-2 to TRBJ1-4; D is undetermined. CDR1 is LGHNA, CDR2 YNFKEQ, per germline. V was trimmed by 0 bases and J by 8 bases, leaving 16 bases between them. The CDR3 spans 16 residues. The CDR3 coding sequence is TGTGCCAGCAGCCAAGAGCGCGGCGGTGGACGGGAAAAACTGTTTTTT. As protein: CASSQERGGGREKLFF.

The sample holds a few counts of this clonotype. The chain uses TRBV20-1 and TRBJ2-2, with no clear D. Trimming stripped 5 bases from V and 0 bases from J, with 7 bases between. The CDR3 length is 13 residues. Germline CDR1 DFQATT, CDR2 SNEGSKA (reference sequence). This CDR3 is CSASSPNTGELFF. CDR3 in DNA: TGCAGTGCTTCGAGTCCGAACACCGGGGAGCTGTTTTTT.

This clonotype was detected ten times or more. The gene calls are TRBV2 and TRBJ2-5, with no clear D. The CDR3 covers 15 residues. Germline V gene sequence: CDR1 SNHLY, CDR2 FYNNEI. Trimming removed 0 bases at V and 4 bases at J, with 12 bases between. The CDR3 loop reads CASSEAPRATETQYF. The CDR3 nucleotides are TGTGCCAGCAGTGAAGCCCCCCGGGCCACAGAGACCCAGTACTTC.

This clonotype was detected ten times or more. This chain connects TRBV12-3 or TRBV12-4 to TRBJ2-2; D ambiguous. Deletions cut 6 bases from V and 1 base from J, with 9 bases between. The CDR3 contains 14 residues. The CDR3 region is CASSGGGNTGELFF. In DNA form, the CDR3 reads TGTGCCAGCAGCGGCGGCGGGAACACCGGGGAGCTGTTTTTT.

V is TRBV19 and J is TRBJ1-1; D is undetermined. Per the germline V gene, CDR1 is LNHDA and CDR2 is SQIVND (reference sequence). This CDR3 contains 11 residues. The V end was cut by 5 bases, the J end by 9 bases, with 10 bases between. CDR3 sequence: CASSGGQKAFF. The CDR3 region has the DNA TGTGCCAGTAGTGGAGGCCAGAAAGCTTTCTTT.